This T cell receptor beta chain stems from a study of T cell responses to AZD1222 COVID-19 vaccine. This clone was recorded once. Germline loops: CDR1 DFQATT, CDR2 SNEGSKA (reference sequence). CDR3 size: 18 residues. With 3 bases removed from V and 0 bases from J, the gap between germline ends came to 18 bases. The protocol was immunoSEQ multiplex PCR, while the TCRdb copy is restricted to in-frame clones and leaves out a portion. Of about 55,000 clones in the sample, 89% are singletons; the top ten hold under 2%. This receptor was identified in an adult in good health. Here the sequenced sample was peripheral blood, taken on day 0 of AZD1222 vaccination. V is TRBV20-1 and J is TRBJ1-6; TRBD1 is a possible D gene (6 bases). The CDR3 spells CSASVPNRESSYNSPLHF. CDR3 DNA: TGCAGTGCTAGTGTTCCCAACAGGGAGAGCTCCTATAATTCACCCCTCCACTTT.